The rows below give T cell receptor beta chains drawn from one sample of a study of blood T cells in healthy people across ages. One entry per CDR3 protein, called by TCRdb with MiXCR from the 5' RACE reads. The table includes about 800,000 distinct CDR3 sequences, around a quarter detected once. This sample also appeared in a second study, on T cells of mothers and their children.

The sample was blood. Receptor source: a boy aged 5-17 years in good health. CDR3s include the opening cysteine and the closing phenylalanine or tryptophan. Fields, in order: clone size, J gene, V gene, D gene, CDR3 DNA, CDR3 protein. D genes are given only for firm matches. Size is stated for part of the rows, as once, few or many counts, or as a class when the clone is expanded.

>NA|TRBJ2-7|TRBV20-1|NA
TGCAGTGCTACCTGGGATCTAGGCGACGAGCAGTACTTC
CSATWDLGDEQYF
>NA|TRBJ1-2|TRBV20-1|NA
TGCAGTGCTAGAGATAGCGGGGGGCGACAATCCACCTTC
CSARDSGGRQSTF
>few|TRBJ1-2|TRBV28|TRBD1
TGTGCCAGCAGGGGACCGGGACAGGGGGCGAGCTATGGCTACACCTTC
CASRGPGQGASYGYTF
>few|TRBJ2-4|TRBV6-8|TRBD1
TGTGCCAGCAGTTACCCCGGGACAGGGACGGCCAAAAACATTCAGTACTTC
CASSYPGTGTAKNIQYF
>NA|TRBJ2-7|TRBV9|TRBD1
TGTGCCAGCAGCCTACAGGGGGCGTTTGGCGAGCAGTACTTC
CASSLQGAFGEQYF
>NA|TRBJ2-5|TRBV12-5|NA
TGTGCTAGTGGCGGAGGGGGCCAAGAGACCCAGTACTTC
CASGGGGQETQYF
>NA|TRBJ2-7|TRBV7-2|NA
TGTGCCAGCAGCTTATTGGGGAGCTCCGAGCAGTACTTC
CASSLLGSSEQYF
>many|TRBJ1-5|TRBV7-9|NA
TGTGCCAGCAGCTTGGATCTCGGACAGCCCCAGCATTTT
CASSLDLGQPQHF
>few|TRBJ2-1|TRBV20-1|TRBD1
TGCAGTGCTAGAGATAAACAGGGGCCGTTGGAGCAGTTCTTC
CSARDKQGPLEQFF
>few|TRBJ2-1|TRBV11-2|TRBD1
TGTGCCAGCAGCTTGGACAGGGGGCAGCAGTTCTTC
CASSLDRGQQFF
>NA|TRBJ2-7|TRBV4-3|NA
TGCGCCAGCAGCCCAAGGGGCATCGCCGCGGGTGAGCAGTACTTC
CASSPRGIAAGEQYF
>few|TRBJ2-1|TRBV4-3|NA
TGCGCCAGCAGCCAAGGGCAGATCAATGAGCAGTTCTTC
CASSQGQINEQFF
>few|TRBJ2-5|TRBV7-9|TRBD2
TGTGCCAGCAGCAAGAATGGGGAGGGCCATAAGACCCAGTACTTC
CASSKNGEGHKTQYF
>NA|TRBJ2-3|TRBV27|NA
TGTGCCAGCAGTTTTACGGGACCAGATACGCAGTATTTT
CASSFTGPDTQYF
>few|TRBJ1-1|TRBV20-1|NA
TGCAGTTCAGGGTCCATGAACACTGAAGCTTTCTTT
CSSGSMNTEAFF